This TCR beta chain was found in a study of blood T cell repertoires in COVID-19. Germline CDR1 reads MDHEN; CDR2 reads SYDVKM. V lost 4 bases to trimming and J lost 10 bases; unmatched junction nucleotides: 6. The CDR3 extends over 14 amino acids. The protocol was immunoSEQ multiplex PCR, while the TCRdb copy is restricted to in-frame clones and leaves out a portion. This sample carries roughly 180,000 clones, roughly 85% of them seen once, and the ten largest clones take roughly 8%. This TCR was sampled from a woman aged 55-69 years with acute or convalescent COVID-19. V gene TRBV28 combines with J gene TRBJ1-4, with 10 bases fitting TRBD1. The sample comprised peripheral blood. The CDR3 here is CASSSRTGGGKLFF. The DNA of the CDR3 is TGTGCCAGCAGTTCTCGGACAGGGGGGGGAAAACTGTTTTTT.